The present entry profiles one T cell receptor (beta chain) with its context. This clonotype appeared a few times. Its antigen specificity is not known. No base qualities exist here, and no much larger clone lies one base off it. This sample is drawn from a study of T-cell reconstitution after alpha-beta-depleted transplantation in children (dated by TCRdb to the mid-2010s). Background for the entire study: Using TCR repertoire profiling, the study quantitatively followed how T-cell immune reconstitution unfolded in children after TCRalphabeta/CD19-depleted allogeneic hematopoietic cell transplantation.

The treatment or condition label corresponds to: allogeneic hematopoietic cell transplantation with graft depleted of TCRalphabeta T cells and CD19 B cells. TCRalphabeta/CD19-depleted allogeneic hematopoietic cell grafts were given to the transplant recipients, all of whom were children. Preparation of the library involved PCR. The reads were generated on an Illumina HiSeq 2500. To normalize quantification of the TCRbeta repertoire, the TCR libraries were built with molecular barcoding that relied on unique molecular identifiers. TCRdb reworked the public reads: Q25 trimming with fastp, MiXCR clone assembly, productive beta chains retained. Each CDR3 protein gets just one entry, which takes the most common genes and DNA from the rows behind it. The sample table lists about 160,000 distinct CDR3 sequences, around 10% of them with a count of one. The ten largest clonotypes hold about 12% of the sample.

CDR1 and CDR2 (MNHNS, SASEGT) derive from the germline V gene. V is reduced by 1 base and J by 3 bases, leaving a spacing of 13 bases between them. The CDR3 has 15 amino acids, counting the end cysteine and valine. CDR3 DNA is the only sequence kept; it has 45 bases, read in frame from the first base. The paper as a whole reports these results and caveats: In some patients, the high TCRbeta diversity seen at day 60 was put down to recipient T cells and intrathymic progenitors that had survived conditioning. The frequencies of hyperexpanded clones fell over the following months, and after one year, T-cell counts and TCRbeta diversity were mostly attributed to newly produced T cells. The apparently early recovery of alphabetaT-cell counts about two months after transplant reportedly depended on only several hundred rapidly expanded clones that came from non-depleted graft cells.

This material consisted of PBMCs, taken before TCRalphabeta/CD19-depleted stem cell transplant. The clonotype comes from a boy aged 2-9 years with acute myeloid leukemia, due to receive a stem cell transplant. The chain employs TRBV6-1 and TRBJ2-7; TRBD2 could be the D gene, as 5 bases match. For the CDR3, the sequence is CASSEGFGGLYEQYV. The sequence in DNA is TGTGCCAGCAGTGAAGGATTCGGCGGACTCTACGAGCAGTACGTC.